These 7 T cell receptor beta chains came from one sample sequenced in a study of patients and donors after allogeneic stem cell transplantation. One entry per CDR3 protein, called by TCRdb with MiXCR from the RT-PCR reads. The table lists roughly 2,500 distinct CDR3 sequences, roughly 4.3% of them singletons, with around 35% in the top ten. The specimen was blood, either unsorted or a sorted T cell fraction (not recorded which). These receptors were obtained from a human donor who was either an allogeneic HSCT recipient or a stem cell or donor lymphocyte infusion donor (not recorded which). It is not recorded whose cells these are; they may come from a transplant donor.

Ten or more counts support this clonotype. CDR3 protein: CASSTTGTVYQETQYF. The CDR3 DNA reads TGTGCCAGCAGTACTACCGGGACCGTGTACCAAGAGACCCAGTACTTC. The chain recombines TRBV12-3 or TRBV12-4 with TRBJ2-5; either TRBD1 or TRBD2 may supply D (5 bases each). V lost 5 bases to trimming and J lost 0 bases, with 16 bases between them. This CDR3 is 16 amino acids long.

This clonotype has a handful of counts. One base away lies a much larger clone, so this may be a sequencing read error. The CDR3 loop is CASSLIRDGADTQYF. The CDR3, as DNA: TGTGCCAGCAGTTTAATTCGGGACGGCGCAGATACGCAGTATTTT. The chain combines TRBV12-3 or TRBV12-4 with TRBJ2-3; D tentatively fits TRBD1 or TRBD2 (5 bases each). This CDR3 comprises 15 residues. V lost 2 bases to trimming and J lost 4 bases, with 13 bases between them.

By share, this clonotype counts as large (0.1 to 1%). This rearrangement joins TRBV20-1 to TRBJ1-1, with TRBD1 identical over 9 bases. Trimming cost V 1 base and J 4 bases; bases outside gene matches: 4. The germline CDR1 and CDR2 sequences are DFQATT and SNEGSKA (reference sequence). The CDR3 totals 14 residues. CDR3 sequence (DNA): TGCAGTGCTAGAGTTTTGACAGGGGGCACTGAAGCTTTCTTT. Its translation: CSARVLTGGTEAFF.

This clonotype was observed at least ten times. This chain links TRBV11-2 with TRBJ2-7; a possible D gene is TRBD2 (6 bases). Trimming pared 1 base from V and 3 bases from J, leaving 13 bases between. Germline-derived CDR1 and CDR2 are SGHAT and FQNNGV. The CDR3 has 15 amino acids. As DNA, the CDR3 is TGTGCCAGCAGCTTAGGTAGCGGAGCTAACTACGAGCAGTACTTC. As protein: CASSLGSGANYEQYF. The whole variable domain, remainder taken from reference TRBV11-2 and TRBJ2-7, is EAGVAQSPRYKIIEKRQSVAFWCNPISGHATLYWYQQILGQGPKLLIQFQNNGVVDDSQLPKDRFSAERLKGVDSTLKIQPAKLEDSAVYLCASSLGSGANYEQYFGPGTRLTVT.

This clonotype was recorded at least ten times. The DNA for the CDR3 is TGTGCCAGCAGCTTAGGGGAGGCGGGAGAGGAAGCTTTCTTT. Its translation is CASSLGEAGEEAFF. This chain uses TRBV11-3 with TRBJ1-1; D is unresolved. The CDR3 has 14 residues. Per germline, CDR1 SGHNT and CDR2 YENEEA. The germline V and J ends were trimmed by 1 base and 8 bases, with 14 bases remaining between them. Variable domain in full (rest from reference TRBV11-3 and TRBJ1-1): EAGVVQSPRYKIIEKKQPVAFWCNPISGHNTLYWYLQNLGQGPELLIRYENEEAVDDSQLPKDRFSAERLKGVDSTLKIQPAELGDSAVYLCASSLGEAGEEAFFGQGTRLTVV.

This clonotype was picked up a small number of times. Here the CDR3 DNA reads TGTGCCAGCAGCTTAGCGAGGGTCGAGACCCAGTACTTC. The encoded protein is CASSLARVETQYF. J is TRBJ2-5 and V is TRBV7-9; D is perhaps TRBD2 (5 bases). The CDR3 has 13 amino acids. Per the germline V gene, CDR1 is SEHNR and CDR2 is FQNEAQ (reference sequence). Trimming left V 0 bases short and J 5 bases short, with 7 bases between.

The table lists this clonotype with a few counts. The chain is built from TRBV5-1 and TRBJ2-7, with a tentative D call TRBD1 (5 bases). This CDR3 has 13 residues. The germline V and J ends were trimmed by 0 bases and 6 bases, with 10 bases remaining between them. The germline CDR1 and CDR2 sequences are SGHRS and YFSETQ. CDR3 protein: CASSLGQLGEQYF. The CDR3 bases are TGCGCCAGCAGCTTGGGACAGTTGGGCGAGCAGTACTTC.